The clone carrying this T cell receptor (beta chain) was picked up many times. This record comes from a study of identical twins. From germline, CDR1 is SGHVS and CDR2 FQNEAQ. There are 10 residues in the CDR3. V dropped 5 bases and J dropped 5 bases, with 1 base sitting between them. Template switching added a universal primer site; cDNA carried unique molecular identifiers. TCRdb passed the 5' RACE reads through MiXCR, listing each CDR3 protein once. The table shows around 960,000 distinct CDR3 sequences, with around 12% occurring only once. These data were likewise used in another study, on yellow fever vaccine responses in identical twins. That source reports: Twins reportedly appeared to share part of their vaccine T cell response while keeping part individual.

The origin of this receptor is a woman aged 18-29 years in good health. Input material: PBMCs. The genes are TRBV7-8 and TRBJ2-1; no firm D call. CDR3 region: CASSNNEQFF. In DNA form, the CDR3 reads TGTGCCAGCAGCAACAATGAGCAGTTCTTC.